This TCR beta chain was captured in a study of blood T cell repertoires in COVID-19. Across the whole study: Samples representing acute and convalescent COVID-19 were sourced from the United States, Italy and Spain. PBMCs, B-cell-depleted T cells, or T cells were the source of the cDNA or gDNA that made up the material.

As originally analysed: Using reference gene primer amplification, nucleated cell counts were estimated. Only in-frame clones appear in the TCRdb table, and some are missing; sequencing was by immunoSEQ multiplex PCR. The V and J calls and clone size are taken from that table; D and trimming were inferred from the DNA. The sample has about 260,000 clones; approximately 90% are singletons. With 4 bases clipped from V and 1 base from J, the junction kept 13 bases outside the gene matches. The CDR3 loop spans 19 amino acids. Germline CDR1 is LGHNA and CDR2 is YNFKEQ. The receptor comes from a man between 60 and 70 years old who had recovered from COVID-19. The sequencing input was peripheral blood. The chain has TRBV4-2 and TRBJ2-6, with 7 bases matching TRBD1. DNA of the CDR3: TGTGCCAGCAGCCCACAAGCCCCCGACAGGGTATCTGGGGCCAACGTCCTGACTTTC. It is translated as CASSPQAPDRVSGANVLTF.